Listed here are 18 T cell receptor beta chains from one sample, sequenced in a study of blood T cell repertoires in COVID-19. Using immunoSEQ multiplex PCR, the repertoire was profiled, and TCRdb retains in-frame clones only, with some absent. The sample shows about 110,000 clones, 84% of them seen only once. The sequenced material came from peripheral blood. These receptors originate from an older woman with acute or convalescent COVID-19.

The rearrangement links TRBV19 to TRBJ2-6; TRBD1 matches at 11 bases. CDR1 and CDR2 from the germline V gene are LNHDA and SQIVND (reference sequence). This CDR3 has 16 residues. V shed 8 bases, J shed 2 bases, and the junction held 5 bases outside the gene matches. As DNA, the CDR3 is TGTGCCAGTTCCCGGGACAGGGGGGCTGGGGCCAACGTCCTGACTTTC. Translation gives CASSRDRGAGANVLTF.

This clone was seen once. The chain has TRBV3-1 (or the pseudogene TRBV3-2) and TRBJ2-1; the match to TRBD2 covers 14 bases. The ends lost 3 bases at V and 10 bases at J; junction bases unmatched: 2. Looked up from germline, CDR1 is LGHDT and CDR2 is YNNKEL (reference sequence). This CDR3 spans 14 amino acids. The CDR3 sequence is CASSQGLAGVEQFF. Here the CDR3 DNA reads TGTGCCAGCAGCCAGGGACTAGCGGGGGTAGAGCAGTTCTTC.

The chain joins TRBV28 to TRBJ2-1; weak D call: TRBD1 (8 bases). The CDR3 loop spans 15 amino acids. Trimming removed 5 bases at V and 5 bases at J, with 16 bases between. The germline V gene encodes CDR1 MDHEN and CDR2 SYDVKM. CDR3 region: CASSRTGRAHNEQFF. For the CDR3, the DNA is TGTGCCAGCAGTCGGACAGGGAGGGCCCACAATGAGCAGTTCTTC.

The rearrangement links TRBV5-1 to TRBJ1-5; no reliable D call. V lost 0 bases and J 4 bases, leaving 11 bases between the germline ends. The CDR3 covers 15 residues. CDR1 and CDR2 from the germline V gene are SGHRS and YFSETQ. As DNA, the CDR3 is TGCGCCAGCAGCTTGGATGGGCAAGTGAATCAGCCCCAGCATTTT. This translates into CASSLDGQVNQPQHF.

CDR3 in DNA: TGTGCCAGCAGCGTAGTCCCTAGCGGGGGACCCGAGCAGTACTTC. Amino acid sequence: CASSVVPSGGPEQYF. V usage is TRBV9 and J usage is TRBJ2-7; 10 bases match TRBD2. Unmatched junction bases numbered 6, after V lost 0 bases and J lost 6 bases. CDR3 length: 15 amino acids. The germline gives CDR1 SGDLS, CDR2 YYNGEE.

V gene TRBV9 combines with J gene TRBJ1-3; the D is unclear. Germline assignment: CDR1 SGDLS and CDR2 YYNGEE. The CDR3 spans 17 residues. Between the trimmed V and J ends, which lost 0 bases and 0 bases, there was a span of 13 bases. As DNA, the CDR3 is TGTGCCAGCAGCGTAGGCCTTCTGGGCAACTCTGGAAACACCATATATTTT. As protein: CASSVGLLGNSGNTIYF.

The V gene is TRBV7-2, the J gene TRBJ2-3; D may be TRBD1 (5 bases). The CDR3 spans 13 residues. Trimming pared 4 bases from V and 6 bases from J, leaving 11 bases between. Germline V gene lookup returns CDR1 SGHTA and CDR2 FQGNSA. CDR3 region: CASSYNSGDTQYF. The CDR3 DNA is TGTGCCAGCAGCTACAACTCAGGGGATACGCAGTATTTT.

The CDR3 protein is CASSSASGEYQETQYF. The DNA of the CDR3 is TGTGCCAGCAGCTCGGCTAGCGGGGAATACCAAGAGACCCAGTACTTC. The genes are TRBV7-2 and TRBJ2-5; 9 bases agree with TRBD2. The CDR3 totals 16 residues. Germline values: CDR1 SGHTA, CDR2 FQGNSA. Trimming took 4 bases from V and 0 from J; bases not matched to a gene: 6.

The chain links TRBV5-4 to TRBJ2-3; D gene uncertain. CDR1 is SGHNT and CDR2 is YYREEE in the germline V gene (reference sequence). The CDR3 loop spans 14 amino acids. The ends were cut back, 0 bases at V and 3 bases at J, with 8 bases in the middle. Here the CDR3 reads CASSLEVGTDTQYF. CDR3 in DNA: TGTGCCAGCAGCTTGGAGGTCGGGACAGATACGCAGTATTTT.

The genes are TRBV1 and TRBJ2-1; the D call in the table, TRBD2, was not verified against the DNA. TRBV1 is given as a pseudogene. The CDR3 is 16 amino acids. CDR3 loop: CTSSQVRSGSPNEQFF. The CDR3 DNA follows: TGCACCAGCAGCCAAGTTCGAAGCGGGAGTCCCAATGAGCAGTTCTTC.

The chain couples TRBV5-1 to TRBJ1-2; tentatively, D is TRBD1 (5 bases). The CDR3 spans 14 residues. CDR1 is SGHRS, CDR2 YFSETQ, per germline. The V and J ends lost 4 bases and 1 base respectively, with 11 bases between them. The DNA for the CDR3 is TGCGCCAGCAGCCCCGCGGGGCTTAACTATGGCTACACCTTC. Its translation is CASSPAGLNYGYTF.

The chain recombines TRBV2 with TRBJ2-3, with 14 nucleotides matching TRBD2. The junction had 6 bases not matched to a gene; V was cut back by 5 bases and J by 2 bases. Looked up from germline, CDR1 is SNHLY and CDR2 is FYNNEI. The CDR3 is 17 residues long. The CDR3 reads CASSIRLAGGLTDTQYF. CDR3 nucleotides: TGTGCCAGCAGTATAAGACTAGCGGGGGGGCTCACAGATACGCAGTATTTT.

The chain couples TRBV6-2 or TRBV6-3 to TRBJ1-1; D is unresolved. The CDR3 is 14 residues long. Trimming left V 6 bases short and J 1 base short, with 12 bases between. Germline V CDR1 and CDR2: MNHEY, SVGEGT. CDR3 in amino acids: CASSPGVRNTEAFF. CDR3 in DNA: TGTGCCAGCAGCCCGGGAGTTCGGAACACTGAAGCTTTCTTT.

The CDR3 loop is CASSLAFQVSYNEQFF. The CDR3, as DNA: TGTGCCAGCAGCTTAGCCTTCCAGGTGTCCTACAATGAGCAGTTCTTC. The chain couples TRBV7-2 to TRBJ2-1; D gene ambiguous. V was shortened by 0 bases and J by 1 base, with 10 bases between the two germline ends. Germline V gene lookup returns CDR1 SGHTA and CDR2 FQGNSA. The length of the CDR3 is 16 residues.

This chain links TRBV10-3 with TRBJ1-2, with D tentatively TRBD1 (5 bases). Germline V lookup: CDR1 ENHRY, CDR2 SYGVKD. This CDR3 is built from 18 residues. Trimming removed 1 base at V and 8 bases at J, with 26 bases between. The CDR3 DNA sequence: TGTGCCATCAGTGAGTTCTATACTCGTCAGGGCACGCCAGGAGGCTACACCTTC. Translating it yields CAISEFYTRQGTPGGYTF.

The V gene is TRBV2, the J gene TRBJ1-5; no firm D call. Trimming took off 7 bases at V and 5 bases at J, with 12 bases between the two ends. The CDR3 has 13 residues. Per germline, CDR1 SNHLY and CDR2 FYNNEI. CDR3 nucleotides: TGTGCCAGCACGAGGGAGGGAGATCAGCCCCAGCATTTT. Its protein is CASTREGDQPQHF.

This chain uses TRBV11-2 with TRBJ1-5; TRBD1 aligns across 10 bases. Per germline, CDR1 SGHAT and CDR2 FQNNGV. V was pared by 6 bases and J by 4 bases, with 3 bases of the junction left unmatched. The CDR3 sequence is 14 residues long. The CDR3 sequence: CASSLGQGNQPQHF. The CDR3 DNA follows: TGTGCCAGCAGTTTGGGACAGGGGAATCAGCCCCAGCATTTT.

This clone was recorded once. This chain connects TRBV5-6 to TRBJ2-2; TRBD1 aligns across 8 bases. CDR1 is SGHDT and CDR2 is YYEEEE in the germline V gene. V was clipped by 3 bases and J by 7 bases; unmatched bases: 20. The CDR3 totals 19 residues. The CDR3 nucleotides read TGTGCCAGCAGCTCTATAGGCCGGACAGGGCGATGGGGTAGCGGGGAGCTGTTTTTT. Its translation: CASSSIGRTGRWGSGELFF. The entire variable domain, with the rest obtained from reference TRBV5-6 and TRBJ2-2, is as follows: DAGVTQSPTHLIKTRGQQVTLRCSPKSGHDTVSWYQQALGQGPQFIFQYYEEEERQRGNFPDRFSGHQFPNYSSELNVNALLLGDSALYLCASSSIGRTGRWGSGELFFGEGSRLTVL.